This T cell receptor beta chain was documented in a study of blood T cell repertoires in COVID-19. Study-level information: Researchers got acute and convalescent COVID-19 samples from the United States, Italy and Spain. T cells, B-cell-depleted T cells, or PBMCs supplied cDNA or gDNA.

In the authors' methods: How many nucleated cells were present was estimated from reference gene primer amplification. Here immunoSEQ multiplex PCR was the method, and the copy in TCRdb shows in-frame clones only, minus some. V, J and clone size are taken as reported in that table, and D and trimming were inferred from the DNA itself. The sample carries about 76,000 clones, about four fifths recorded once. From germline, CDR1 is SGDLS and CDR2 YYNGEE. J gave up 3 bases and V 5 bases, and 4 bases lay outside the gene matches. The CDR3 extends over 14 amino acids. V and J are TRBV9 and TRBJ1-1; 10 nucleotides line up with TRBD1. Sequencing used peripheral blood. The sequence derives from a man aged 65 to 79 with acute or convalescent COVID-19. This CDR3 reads CASSGGQGDTEAFF. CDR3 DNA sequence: TGTGCCAGCAGTGGAGGACAGGGGGACACTGAAGCTTTCTTT.